These 16 T cell receptor beta chains came from one sample sequenced in a study of blood T cell repertoires in COVID-19 (TCRdb year 2020). Receptor libraries were prepared by the immunoSEQ multiplex PCR assay. TCRdb took this table from immuneACCESS and kept in-frame rearrangements with V and J called. Such tables lack part of the clones; where checked against another copy, unresolved V genes explain under half of the gap, and the rest is unexplained. Within this sample are roughly 140,000 clones, with over 70% of them counted one time only. The top ten constitute approximately 3.6% of the sample. Sequencing was done on a sample of peripheral blood. The receptor set was obtained from a man aged 70 or older who had recovered from COVID-19.

The chain is built from TRBV10-3 and TRBJ2-5; 8 bases align to TRBD2. Trimming at V came to 2 bases and at J to 1 base, leaving 9 bases not matched to a gene. The CDR3 length is 17 residues. Germline V CDR1 and CDR2: ENHRY, SYGVKD. The DNA for the CDR3 is TGTGCCATCAGTGAGGTGCAAATAGCGGGAATCCAAGAGACCCAGTACTTC. This codes for CAISEVQIAGIQETQYF.

This clone showed up just a few times. The chain links TRBV29-1 to TRBJ2-4, with 8 nucleotides matching TRBD1. The CDR3 is 14 residues long. Germline CDR1 is SQVTM and CDR2 is ANQGSEA. V trimming: 2 bases; J trimming: 1 base; junction bases outside the gene matches: 1. The CDR3 region has the DNA TGCAGCGTTGAAAGACAGGGGGCCAAAAACATTCAGTACTTC. Residues: CSVERQGAKNIQYF.

V gene TRBV6-5 combines with J gene TRBJ2-1; D may be TRBD2 (6 bases). V lost 5 bases and J lost 10, with 12 bases in between. The CDR3 extends over 12 amino acids. The germline gives CDR1 MNHEY, CDR2 SVGAGI. CDR3: CASSRLVSEQFF. The CDR3 DNA follows: TGTGCCAGCAGTCGACTAGTTTCCGAGCAGTTCTTC.

The V and J genes are TRBV30 and TRBJ2-2; possibly TRBD1 for D (5 bases). V was cut by 5 bases and J by 7 bases, with 14 bases left in between. The CDR3 is made up of 13 amino acids. Germline values: CDR1 GTSNPN, CDR2 SVGIG (reference sequence). CDR3 in amino acids: CAWGQGSGGELFF. The CDR3 nucleotides are TGTGCCTGGGGGCAGGGTTCCGGCGGGGAGCTGTTTTTT.

The V gene is TRBV5-1, the J gene TRBJ2-4; 12 nucleotides align to TRBD2. The CDR3 length is 16 residues. V trimming: 7 bases; J trimming: 2 bases; junction bases outside the gene matches: 7. The germline V gene encodes CDR1 SGHRS and CDR2 YFSETQ. The CDR3 reads CASGLAGGPPKNIQYF. The CDR3 DNA is TGCGCCAGCGGGCTAGCGGGAGGGCCCCCCAAAAACATTCAGTACTTC.

The chain combines TRBV7-2 with TRBJ1-6; TRBD1 matches 10 bases. The ends lost 3 bases at V and 8 bases at J; junction bases unmatched: 1. CDR1 SGHTA and CDR2 FQGNSA come from the germline V gene. This CDR3 is built from 14 residues. The CDR3 here is CASSLGTGDSPLHF. CDR3 bases: TGTGCCAGCAGCTTGGGGACAGGGGATTCACCCCTCCACTTT. Drawing the rest from reference TRBV7-2 and TRBJ1-6, the complete variable domain is GAGVSQSPSNKVTEKGKDVELRCDPISGHTALYWYRQSLGQGLEFLIYFQGNSAPDKSGLPSDRFSAERTGGSVSTLTIQRTQQEDSAVYLCASSLGTGDSPLHFGNGTRLTVT.

The chain carries TRBV6-1 and TRBJ2-3, with a possible D match to TRBD2 (5 bases). Per germline, CDR1 MNHNS and CDR2 SASEGT. V was cut by 2 bases and J by 1 base, with 10 bases left in between. There are 15 residues in the CDR3. The CDR3 sequence is CASSENGIRTDTQYF. For the CDR3, the DNA is TGTGCCAGCAGTGAAAACGGGATTCGCACAGATACGCAGTATTTT.

In its sample, this clone was seen a few times. The chain combines TRBV7-2 with TRBJ2-7; perhaps TRBD2 as D (7 bases). V lost 0 bases to trimming and J lost 7 bases, with 19 bases between them. There are 16 residues in the CDR3. Germline V gene data show CDR1 as SGHTA and CDR2 as FQGNSA. DNA of the CDR3: TGTGCCAGCAGCTTAGCAGTGGTTCGGGGGGCGGGTGAGCAGTACTTC. Encoded protein: CASSLAVVRGAGEQYF. The complete variable domain, with remaining parts taken from reference TRBV7-2 and TRBJ2-7, reads GAGVSQSPSNKVTEKGKDVELRCDPISGHTALYWYRQSLGQGLEFLIYFQGNSAPDKSGLPSDRFSAERTGGSVSTLTIQRTQQEDSAVYLCASSLAVVRGAGEQYFGPGTRLTVT.

The CDR3: CASSPGQGNQPQHF. The CDR3 nucleotides are TGTGCCAGCTCACCAGGACAGGGCAATCAGCCCCAGCATTTT. V usage is TRBV18 and J usage is TRBJ1-5; 7 nucleotides agree with TRBD1. The trim removed 2 bases at V and 2 bases at J, leaving 0 bases unmatched. The length of the CDR3 is 14 residues. Germline V gene sequence: CDR1 KGHSH, CDR2 LQKENI.

V and J are TRBV10-3 and TRBJ1-5, with 10 bases identical to TRBD1. The V gene's germline CDR1 is ENHRY and CDR2 SYGVKD. This CDR3 contains 14 residues. Germline trimming cut 5 bases from V and 5 bases from J; bases unmatched to any gene: 3. The CDR3 protein is CAISPGQGDQPQHF. CDR3 in DNA: TGTGCCATCAGTCCAGGACAGGGGGATCAGCCCCAGCATTTT.

The rearrangement links TRBV7-2 to TRBJ1-5; D not certain. The length of the CDR3 is 13 residues. Trimming removed 0 bases from V and 9 bases from J, with 9 bases in between. Looked up from germline, CDR1 is SGHTA and CDR2 is FQGNSA. CDR3 residues: CASSLAAPGPQHF. As DNA, the CDR3 is TGTGCCAGCAGCTTAGCTGCCCCGGGGCCCCAGCATTTT.

This clone has only a few counts. The gene calls are TRBV5-1 and TRBJ2-7, with 7 bases aligning to TRBD2. Germline CDR1 SGHRS, CDR2 YFSETQ. The CDR3 covers 15 residues. V lost 4 bases, J lost 2 bases, and 9 bases stayed unmatched. The CDR3 coding sequence is TGCGCCAGCAGCCTGGCTCGCCGGGAGGCCTACGAGCAGTACTTC. It yields the protein CASSLARREAYEQYF.

The V and J genes are TRBV11-2 and TRBJ2-1, with 11 bases fitting TRBD2. Germline CDR1 is SGHAT and CDR2 is FQNNGV. The CDR3 runs to 16 residues. J lost 7 bases, V lost 2 bases, and 7 bases had no gene match. The CDR3 reads CASSLYSGRGRNEQFF. The CDR3 nucleotides are TGTGCCAGCAGCTTATATAGCGGGAGGGGGAGAAATGAGCAGTTCTTC.

The V and J genes are TRBV10-1 and TRBJ2-7; D is unclear. CDR1 is WNHNN and CDR2 is SYGVQD in the germline V gene (reference sequence). There are 14 residues in the CDR3. V lost 5 bases and J lost 2, with 13 bases in between. This CDR3 reads CASSPGSVPYEQYF. The DNA of the CDR3 is TGCGCCAGCAGTCCCGGGTCAGTTCCCTACGAGCAGTACTTC.

This clone was picked up one time. V gene TRBV30 combines with J gene TRBJ2-2, with 7 bases that match TRBD1. The CDR3 sequence is 12 residues long. Trimming removed 2 bases from V and 8 bases from J; junction bases left unmatched: 2. CDR1 is GTSNPN and CDR2 is SVGIG in the germline V gene (reference sequence). DNA of the CDR3: TGTGCCTGGAGTACAGGGGCTGGGGAGCTGTTTTTT. It is translated as CAWSTGAGELFF.

CDR3 amino acids: CASSLPTGQGETQYF. The CDR3 DNA follows: TGTGCCAGCAGTCTTCCGACCGGACAGGGAGAGACCCAGTACTTC. This chain connects TRBV6-6 to TRBJ2-5; 8 bases map to TRBD1. The CDR3 consists of 15 residues. Germline loops: CDR1 MNHNY, CDR2 SVGAGI (reference sequence). Trimming removed 5 bases from V and 4 bases from J; junction bases left unmatched: 9.